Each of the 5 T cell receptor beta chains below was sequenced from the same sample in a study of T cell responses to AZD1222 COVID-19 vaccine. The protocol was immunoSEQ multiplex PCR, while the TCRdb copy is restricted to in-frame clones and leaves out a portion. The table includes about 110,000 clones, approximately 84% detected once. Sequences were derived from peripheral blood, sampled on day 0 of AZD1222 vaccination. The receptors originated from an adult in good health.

CDR3 DNA: TGCGCCAGCAGTGACCGGCCAAACACCGGGGAGCTGTTTTTT. Translation gives CASSDRPNTGELFF. The chain carries TRBV10-1 and TRBJ2-2; D ambiguous. The V and J ends lost 3 bases and 2 bases respectively, with 7 bases between them. Germline lookup yields CDR1 WNHNN and CDR2 SYGVQD (reference sequence). The CDR3 totals 14 residues.

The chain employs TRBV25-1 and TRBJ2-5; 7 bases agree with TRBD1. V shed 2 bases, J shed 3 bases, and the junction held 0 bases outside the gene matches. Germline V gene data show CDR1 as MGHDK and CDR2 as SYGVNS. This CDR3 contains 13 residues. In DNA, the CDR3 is TGTGCCAGCAGTGAAGACAGGGAAGAGACCCAGTACTTC. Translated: CASSEDREETQYF.

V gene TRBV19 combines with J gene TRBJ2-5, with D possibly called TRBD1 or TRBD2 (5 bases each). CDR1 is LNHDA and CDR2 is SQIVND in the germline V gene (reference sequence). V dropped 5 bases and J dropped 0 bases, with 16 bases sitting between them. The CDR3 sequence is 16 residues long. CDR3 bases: TGTGCCAGTAGTTTTGAGGGGCTAACCAACCAAGAGACCCAGTACTTC. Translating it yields CASSFEGLTNQETQYF.

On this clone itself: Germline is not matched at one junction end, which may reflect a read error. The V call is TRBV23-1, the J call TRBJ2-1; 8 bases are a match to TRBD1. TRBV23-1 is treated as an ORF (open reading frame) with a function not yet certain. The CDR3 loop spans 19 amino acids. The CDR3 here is CASSHRPPGQVFVGNERFF. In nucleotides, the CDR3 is TGCGCCAGCAGTCACCGACCCCCGGGACAGGTCTTTGTAGGCAATGAGCGGTTCTTC.

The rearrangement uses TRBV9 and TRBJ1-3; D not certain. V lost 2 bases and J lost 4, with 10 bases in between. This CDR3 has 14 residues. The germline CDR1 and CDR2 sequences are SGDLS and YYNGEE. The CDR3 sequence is CASSVLGSGNTIYF. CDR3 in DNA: TGTGCCAGCAGCGTTCTGGGCTCCGGAAACACCATATATTTT. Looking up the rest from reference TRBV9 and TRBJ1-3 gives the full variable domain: DSGVTQTPKHLITATGQRVTLRCSPRSGDLSVYWYQQSLDQGLQFLIQYYNGEERAKGNILERFSAQQFPDLHSELNLSSLELGDSALYFCASSVLGSGNTIYFGEGSWLTVV.